This T cell receptor beta chain was profiled in a study of blood T cell repertoires in COVID-19. The CDR3 has 13 amino acids. The germline V gene encodes CDR1 MNHEY and CDR2 SMNVEV (reference sequence). The trim removed 6 bases at V and 7 bases at J, leaving 6 bases unmatched. Profiling relied on immunoSEQ multiplex PCR, and the TCRdb table lists in-frame clones only, not all of them. The profile shows fewer than 250,000 clones, 83% of them singletons. J is TRBJ1-5 and V is TRBV27; 7 nucleotides match TRBD1. The sample taken for sequencing was peripheral blood. This receptor was identified in a woman in her forties with active or convalescent COVID-19. The CDR3 DNA reads as TGTGCCAGCAGGCAACAGGGGCGGCAGCCCCAGCATTTT. Encoded protein: CASRQQGRQPQHF.